These T cell receptor beta chains were read from a single sample in a study of neoadjuvant anti-PD-1 for oral cavity cancer. Some clones are missing from TCRdb's copy, which holds only in-frame ones; the method was immunoSEQ multiplex PCR. The table shows 75,000 to 100,000 clones, with about 80% occurring only once. Material: PBMCs, obtained before nivolumab (anti-PD-1) treatment. Receptors originate from a person between 40 and 79 years old with oral cavity squamous cell carcinoma. Each CDR3 is given with its conserved first and last residue. The D gene is left open where the match is weak. Size is omitted from some rows. Given values are once, few, many or a class for expanded clones.

CDR3nt | CDR3aa | abundance | j_gene | d_gene | len | v_gene
TGTGCCAGCAACCTAGGGGCTATGAACACTGAAGCTTTCTTT | CASNLGAMNTEAFF | . | TRBJ1-1 | . | 14 | TRBV5-4
TGCAGCGTTGCCCGAGGGGAGCAAGTGATTTACTTC | CSVARGEQVIYF | . | TRBJ1-2 | . | 12 | TRBV29-1
TGTGCCTGGAGTGTTAGCGGGTTAAATGGCTACACCTTC | CAWSVSGLNGYTF | . | TRBJ1-2 | . | 13 | TRBV30
TGTGCCAGCAACACGGGGGGGGCAGCTAATGAAAAACTGTTTTTT | CASNTGGAANEKLFF | once | TRBJ1-4 | . | 15 | TRBV28
TGTGCCAGCAGAAGGTGGGATAATAGGGGCGAGCAGTACTTC | CASRRWDNRGEQYF | . | TRBJ2-7 | . | 14 | TRBV2
TGTGCCAGTAGTGTCTCAGGCTTGTATGGCTACACCTTC | CASSVSGLYGYTF | . | TRBJ1-2 | . | 13 | TRBV19
TGTGCCAGCACCAAGGGGAGCGGCAATCAGCCCCAGCATTTT | CASTKGSGNQPQHF | . | TRBJ1-5 | . | 14 | TRBV6-6
TGCAGCGTTGAAGGGCAGGGTAACTATGGCTACACCTTC | CSVEGQGNYGYTF | . | TRBJ1-2 | . | 13 | TRBV29-1
TGTGCCAGCAGTGACGCGGTGAGGGAGACCCAGTACTTC | CASSDAVRETQYF | . | TRBJ2-5 | . | 13 | TRBV6-1
TGTGCCATCAGTCTTAGTGGGAATGAGCAGTTCTTC | CAISLSGNEQFF | . | TRBJ2-1 | . | 12 | TRBV10-3